Listed here are 31 T cell receptor beta chains from one sample, sequenced in a study of control samples from healthy donors and cancer patients (dated by TCRdb to the early 2020s). The library relied on the immunoSEQ multiplex PCR assay. The source is immuneACCESS, and TCRdb retained only in-frame sequences with V and J called. Part of the clones is not carried over; for the studies checked, unresolved V genes explain less than half of this, and the remainder is unexplained. The sample table shows 55,000 to 85,000 clones, and just under 90% are seen once. Under 20% of the sample is taken by the ten largest. The sequenced material came from PBMCs. The source is a man between 60 and 70 years old with lung cancer.

The count of this clone is one. The chain joins TRBV5-1 to TRBJ2-2, with TRBD1 as a possible D gene (6 bases). Germline CDR1 and CDR2: SGHRS and YFSETQ. V lost 0 bases, J lost 5 bases, and 11 bases lay in between. The CDR3 is 15 residues long. DNA of the CDR3: TGCGCCAGCAGCTTGGGGGACACCTTGACCGGGGAGCTGTTTTTT. Amino acid sequence: CASSLGDTLTGELFF.

The chain uses TRBV29-1 and TRBJ1-1; a weak D match, TRBD1 (6 bases). Per the germline V gene, CDR1 is SQVTM and CDR2 is ANQGSEA. V shed 1 base and J shed 1 base, with 10 bases lying between them. This CDR3 is built from 14 residues. CDR3 sequence: CSVEVLQGNTEAFF. CDR3 DNA sequence: TGCAGCGTTGAAGTACTACAGGGGAACACTGAAGCTTTCTTT.

The sample holds a few counts of this clone. The V call is TRBV11-3, the J call TRBJ1-3; the D is unclear. Germline lookup yields CDR1 SGHNT and CDR2 YENEEA. V lost 1 base to trimming and J lost 1 base, with 5 bases between them. This CDR3 is 14 amino acids long. DNA for the CDR3: TGTGCCAGCAGCTTAGGAGTTTCTGGAAACACCATATATTTT. Translating gives CASSLGVSGNTIYF.

The chain combines TRBV5-6 with TRBJ1-2; 10 bases agree with TRBD1. V gave up 2 bases and J gave up 6 bases; unmatched junction bases: 10. This CDR3 contains 16 residues. CDR1 and CDR2 from the germline V gene are SGHDT and YYEEEE. CDR3 coding DNA: TGTGCCAGCAGCTTTTTTCCCCGACAGGGGGCGGATGGCTACACCTTC. Its translation: CASSFFPRQGADGYTF. Full variable domain (rest looked up from reference TRBV5-6 and TRBJ1-2): DAGVTQSPTHLIKTRGQQVTLRCSPKSGHDTVSWYQQALGQGPQFIFQYYEEEERQRGNFPDRFSGHQFPNYSSELNVNALLLGDSALYLCASSFFPRQGADGYTFGSGTRLTVV.

The rearrangement links TRBV5-1 to TRBJ1-6; 8 bases are shared with TRBD1. Per the germline V gene, CDR1 is SGHRS and CDR2 is YFSETQ. The CDR3 has 14 residues. The ends lost 4 bases at V and 5 bases at J; junction bases unmatched: 2. The CDR3 DNA reads TGCGCCAGCAGCCAGGGACAGGATAATTCACCCCTCCACTTT. This codes for CASSQGQDNSPLHF.

This chain joins TRBV5-1 and TRBJ2-3; D perhaps matches TRBD1 (5 bases). V lost 6 bases to trimming and J lost 5 bases, with 16 bases between them. This CDR3 has 14 residues. The germline V gene encodes CDR1 SGHRS and CDR2 YFSETQ. The DNA of the CDR3 is TGCGCCAGCATACAAGGCAGGGCCGGAGATACGCAGTATTTT. Protein sequence: CASIQGRAGDTQYF.

This clone was detected a few times. This chain uses TRBV10-1 with TRBJ1-1; D gene uncertain. CDR3 size: 14 residues. Trimming shortened V by 0 bases and J by 1 base, and 6 bases separated the two germline ends. In germline, CDR1 is WNHNN, CDR2 SYGVQD (reference sequence). The CDR3 is CASSESPGNTEAFF. CDR3 in DNA: TGCGCCAGCAGTGAGTCGCCAGGGAACACTGAAGCTTTCTTT.

In this sample, this clone turned up once. The V and J genes are TRBV18 and TRBJ2-7, with D perhaps matching TRBD1 (6 bases). Trimming removed 4 bases at V and 3 bases at J, with 7 bases between. This CDR3 comprises 12 residues. CDR1 is KGHSH, CDR2 LQKENI, per germline. CDR3 residues: CASSLQGYEQYF. DNA for the CDR3: TGTGCCAGCTCACTACAGGGCTACGAGCAGTACTTC.

The chain employs TRBV7-2 and TRBJ1-2, with 12 bases lining up with TRBD1. V trimming: 3 bases; J trimming: 1 base; junction bases outside the gene matches: 6. This CDR3 comprises 17 residues. The germline CDR1 and CDR2 sequences are SGHTA and FQGNSA. The CDR3 coding sequence is TGTGCCAGCAGCTTGGGGACAGGGGGCCAATTTAACTATGGCTACACCTTC. Translating it yields CASSLGTGGQFNYGYTF.

The genes are TRBV6-2 or TRBV6-3 and TRBJ2-3, with 13 bases that match TRBD2. V dropped 3 bases and J dropped 6; count of bases not matched to a gene: 9. Looked up from germline, CDR1 is MNHEY and CDR2 is SVGEGT. The CDR3 covers 17 residues. For the CDR3, the DNA is TGTGCCAGCAGTTATGGGGAAGGGACTAGCGGGGTCGATACGCAGTATTTT. Translation gives CASSYGEGTSGVDTQYF.

V and J are TRBV14 and TRBJ1-3; the D is unclear. The germline V gene has CDR1 SGHDN and CDR2 FVKESK. The ends were cut back, 0 bases at V and 0 bases at J, with 9 bases in the middle. The CDR3 contains 16 residues. This chain's CDR3 is CASSQDRLSSGNTIYF. The CDR3 DNA reads TGTGCCAGCAGCCAAGATAGACTGTCCTCTGGAAACACCATATATTTT. The full variable domain, its missing parts supplied by reference TRBV14 and TRBJ1-3, is EAGVTQFPSHSVIEKGQTVTLRCDPISGHDNLYWYRRVMGKEIKFLLHFVKESKQDESGMPNNRFLAERTGGTYSTLKVQPAELEDSGVYFCASSQDRLSSGNTIYFGEGSWLTVV.

The J gene is TRBJ1-1, the V gene TRBV18; D may be TRBD1 (5 bases). V was trimmed by 6 bases and J by 1 base, leaving 9 bases between them. The CDR3 spans 13 residues. Germline V CDR1 and CDR2: KGHSH, LQKENI. The CDR3, as DNA: TGTGCCAGCTCTTGGGACCGGAACACTGAAGCTTTCTTT. This codes for CASSWDRNTEAFF. Supplemented by reference TRBV18 and TRBJ1-1, the full variable domain reads NAGVMQNPRHLVRRRGQEARLRCSPMKGHSHVYWYRQLPEEGLKFMVYLQKENIIDESGMPKERFSAEFPKEGPSILRIQQVVRGDSAAYFCASSWDRNTEAFFGQGTRLTVV.

The chain uses TRBV7-2 and TRBJ1-1; 7 bases are shared with TRBD1. CDR1 and CDR2 from the germline V gene are SGHTA and FQGNSA. The CDR3 contains 15 residues. V shed 1 base and J 7 bases; nucleotides not matched to a gene: 9. The CDR3, as DNA: TGTGCCAGCAGCTTAGAGGGGGCAGTCCTCCTTGAAGCTTTCTTT. Translated: CASSLEGAVLLEAFF.

The chain joins TRBV10-2 to TRBJ1-2; D uncertain. Germline V gene data show CDR1 as WSHSY and CDR2 as SAAADI. The V and J ends lost 3 bases and 8 bases respectively, with 16 bases between them. CDR3 size: 14 residues. Written as DNA, the CDR3 is TGCGCCAGCAGTGAATCGGTAGGAGGGAGAGGCTACACCTTC. This encodes CASSESVGGRGYTF.

J is TRBJ1-6 and V is TRBV5-4, with D hard to call. This CDR3 is 13 amino acids long. V shed 0 bases and J shed 14 bases, with 12 bases lying between them. Germline V gives CDR1 SGHNT, CDR2 YYREEE (reference sequence). CDR3 sequence reads: CASSLATAHTLHF. In nucleotides, the CDR3 is TGTGCCAGCAGCTTGGCTACAGCCCACACCCTCCACTTT.

The chain employs TRBV5-4 and TRBJ1-2; TRBD1 is a possible D gene (6 bases). The CDR3 has 13 amino acids. Germline-derived CDR1 and CDR2 are SGHNT and YYREEE (reference sequence). Trimming left V 4 bases short and J 3 bases short, with 10 bases between. CDR3 protein: CASSQNRDYGYTF. DNA for the CDR3: TGTGCCAGCAGCCAGAACAGGGACTATGGCTACACCTTC.

This sequence joins TRBV5-1 and TRBJ2-1, with D perhaps matching TRBD1 (5 bases). CDR1 is SGHRS, CDR2 YFSETQ, per germline. Trimming removed 4 bases from V and 0 bases from J, with 11 bases in between. The CDR3 sequence is 15 residues long. The CDR3: CASSQQETSYNEQFF. The CDR3 nucleotides are TGCGCCAGCAGCCAACAGGAAACCTCCTACAATGAGCAGTTCTTC. Variable domain in full (rest from reference TRBV5-1 and TRBJ2-1): KAGVTQTPRYLIKTRGQQVTLSCSPISGHRSVSWYQQTPGQGLQFLFEYFSETQRNKGNFPGRFSGRQFSNSRSEMNVSTLELGDSALYLCASSQQETSYNEQFFGPGTRLTVL.

This sequence joins TRBV7-9 and TRBJ1-5; possibly TRBD1 for D (5 bases). CDR1 is SEHNR, CDR2 FQNEAQ, per germline (reference sequence). The CDR3 runs to 15 residues. Trimming stripped 1 base from V and 6 bases from J, with 13 bases between. The CDR3 region has the DNA TGTGCCAGCAGCTTAGGAGGGGTTGCAAGTCAGCCCCAGCATTTT. Translation gives CASSLGGVASQPQHF.

This chain connects TRBV24-1 to TRBJ2-1; 8 positions match TRBD2. The V gene's germline CDR1 is KGHDR and CDR2 SFDVKD. This CDR3 spans 16 amino acids. Trimming at V came to 4 bases and at J to 4 bases, leaving 8 bases not matched to a gene. The CDR3 spells CATSDPPGGAYNEQFF. CDR3 bases: TGTGCCACCAGTGACCCCCCGGGGGGGGCATACAATGAGCAGTTCTTC.

The rearrangement joins TRBV6-5 to TRBJ1-3; 10 bases match TRBD1. Germline trimming cut 6 bases from V and 4 bases from J; bases unmatched to any gene: 6. This CDR3 spans 15 amino acids. Germline lookup yields CDR1 MNHEY and CDR2 SVGAGI. Here the CDR3 DNA reads TGTGCCAGCAGGGGGACAGGGGCTTTCGGAAACACCATATATTTT. Translating gives CASRGTGAFGNTIYF.

The CDR3 sequence is CASSLGVTQYF. CDR3 nucleotides: TGTGCCAGCAGCCTTGGGGTGACCCAGTACTTC. The V gene is TRBV3-1 (or the pseudogene TRBV3-2), the J gene TRBJ2-5; no firm D call. CDR1 is LGHDT, CDR2 YNNKEL, per germline (reference sequence). The length of the CDR3 is 11 residues. V lost 4 bases and J lost 7, with 7 bases in between.

The chain joins TRBV6-1 to TRBJ1-2; D gene ambiguous. The CDR3 is made up of 15 amino acids. Germline-derived CDR1 and CDR2 are MNHNS and SASEGT. Trimming shortened V by 2 bases and J by 4 bases, and 14 bases separated the two germline ends. The CDR3 region has the DNA TGTGCCAGCAGTGAAACCCCGGCAGCGCTCTATGGCTACACCTTC. Its translation: CASSETPAALYGYTF.

The gene calls are TRBV4-1 and TRBJ1-2, with D unresolved. V lost 0 bases, J lost 4 bases, and 6 bases lay in between. This CDR3 has 13 amino acids. Germline CDR1 is MGHRA and CDR2 is YSYEKL. The CDR3 region is CASSQDRAYGYTF. DNA for the CDR3: TGCGCCAGCAGCCAAGATAGGGCCTATGGCTACACCTTC.

The chain employs TRBV7-9 and TRBJ2-1; 8 positions match TRBD2. Germline values: CDR1 SEHNR, CDR2 FQNEAQ (reference sequence). The CDR3 contains 15 residues. V dropped 3 bases and J dropped 4; count of bases not matched to a gene: 5. CDR3 sequence (DNA): TGTGCCAGCAGCTTCGGGACTAGTACTTACAATGAGCAGTTCTTC. This gives the protein CASSFGTSTYNEQFF.

The chain carries TRBV7-9 and TRBJ2-7, with 10 bases that match TRBD1. From germline, CDR1 is SEHNR and CDR2 FQNEAQ (reference sequence). This CDR3 contains 14 residues. The V segment lost 5 bases and the J segment 6 bases; nucleotides outside the gene matches: 7. Here the CDR3 reads CASSRGTGVPEQYF. CDR3 bases: TGTGCCAGCAGCCGCGGGACAGGGGTCCCCGAGCAGTACTTC.

There are a few counts of this clone. The V gene is TRBV7-9, the J gene TRBJ1-2, with no clear D. With 8 bases removed from V and 7 bases from J, the gap between germline ends came to 14 bases. Germline loops: CDR1 SEHNR, CDR2 FQNEAQ (reference sequence). CDR3 length: 12 residues. The CDR3: CASWNTGSGYTF. CDR3 nucleotide sequence: TGTGCCAGCTGGAACACTGGCTCTGGCTACACCTTC.

This sequence joins TRBV5-6 and TRBJ2-1, with 7 nucleotides matching TRBD2. With V trimmed by 4 bases and J by 3 bases, 7 bases remained unmatched. The CDR3 spans 15 residues. In germline, CDR1 is SGHDT, CDR2 YYEEEE. In DNA, the CDR3 is TGTGCCAGCAGCCGTTTCACTAGCGACTACAATGAGCAGTTCTTC. This translates into CASSRFTSDYNEQFF. Variable domain in full (rest from reference TRBV5-6 and TRBJ2-1): DAGVTQSPTHLIKTRGQQVTLRCSPKSGHDTVSWYQQALGQGPQFIFQYYEEEERQRGNFPDRFSGHQFPNYSSELNVNALLLGDSALYLCASSRFTSDYNEQFFGPGTRLTVL.

The J gene is TRBJ2-1, the V gene TRBV24-1, with 12 positions matching TRBD1. This CDR3 is 15 amino acids long. V was clipped by 5 bases and J by 7 bases; unmatched bases: 5. CDR1 and CDR2 from the germline V gene are KGHDR and SFDVKD. The CDR3 DNA is TGTGCCACCAGTGCAAGGGACAGGGGGCTAAATGAGCAGTTCTTC. It yields the protein CATSARDRGLNEQFF.

The chain uses TRBV5-1 and TRBJ2-3; tentative D call: TRBD2 (6 bases). This CDR3 comprises 15 residues. Per the germline V gene, CDR1 is SGHRS and CDR2 is YFSETQ. V gave up 4 bases and J gave up 2 bases, with 14 bases separating them. Here the CDR3 reads CASSATSLITDTQYF. CDR3 sequence (DNA): TGCGCCAGCAGCGCGACTAGTCTTATCACAGATACGCAGTATTTT.

The chain combines TRBV5-5 with TRBJ1-3; 7 bases fit TRBD1. Germline loops: CDR1 SGHKS, CDR2 YYEKEE (reference sequence). After removal of 1 base from V and 0 bases from J, the junction contained 7 bases not matched to a gene. The CDR3 is 17 residues long. The CDR3 protein is CASSLSPGTASGNTIYF. The CDR3 nucleotides read TGTGCCAGCAGCTTGTCTCCAGGGACAGCCTCTGGAAACACCATATATTTT.

This sequence joins TRBV18 and TRBJ2-3; 7 bases agree with TRBD1. The CDR3 has 15 amino acids. The germline CDR1 and CDR2 sequences are KGHSH and LQKENI. With 2 bases clipped from V and 5 bases from J, the junction kept 7 bases outside the gene matches. The CDR3 DNA follows: TGTGCCAGCTCACCAGGGCAGGGGGTTCAAGATACGCAGTATTTT. Encoded protein: CASSPGQGVQDTQYF.